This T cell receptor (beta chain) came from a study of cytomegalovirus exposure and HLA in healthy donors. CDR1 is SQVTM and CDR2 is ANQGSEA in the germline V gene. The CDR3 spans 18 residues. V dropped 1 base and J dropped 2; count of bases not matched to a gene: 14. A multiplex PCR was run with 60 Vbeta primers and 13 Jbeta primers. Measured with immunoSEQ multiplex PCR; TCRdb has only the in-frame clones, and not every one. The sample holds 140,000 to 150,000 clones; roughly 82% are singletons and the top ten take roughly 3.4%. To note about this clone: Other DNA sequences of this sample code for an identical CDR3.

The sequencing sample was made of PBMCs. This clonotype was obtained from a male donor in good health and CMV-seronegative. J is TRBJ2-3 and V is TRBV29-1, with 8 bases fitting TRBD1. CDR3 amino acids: CSVEVPFGGQGSTDTQYF. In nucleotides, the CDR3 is TGCAGCGTTGAAGTTCCTTTTGGTGGACAGGGATCCACAGATACGCAGTATTTT.